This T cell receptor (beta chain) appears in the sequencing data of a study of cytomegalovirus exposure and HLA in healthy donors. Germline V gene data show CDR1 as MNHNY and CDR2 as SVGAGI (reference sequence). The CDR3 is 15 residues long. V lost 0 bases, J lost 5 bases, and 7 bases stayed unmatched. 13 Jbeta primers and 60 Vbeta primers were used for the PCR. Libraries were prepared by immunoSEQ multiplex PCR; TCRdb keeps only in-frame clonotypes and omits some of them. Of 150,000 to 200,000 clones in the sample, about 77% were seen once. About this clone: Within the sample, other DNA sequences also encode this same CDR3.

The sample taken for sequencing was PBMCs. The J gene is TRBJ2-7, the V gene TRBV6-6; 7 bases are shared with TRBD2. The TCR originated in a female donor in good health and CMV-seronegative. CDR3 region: CASSYSIAGGNEQYF. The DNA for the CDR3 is TGTGCCAGCAGTTACTCGATAGCGGGCGGGAACGAGCAGTACTTC.